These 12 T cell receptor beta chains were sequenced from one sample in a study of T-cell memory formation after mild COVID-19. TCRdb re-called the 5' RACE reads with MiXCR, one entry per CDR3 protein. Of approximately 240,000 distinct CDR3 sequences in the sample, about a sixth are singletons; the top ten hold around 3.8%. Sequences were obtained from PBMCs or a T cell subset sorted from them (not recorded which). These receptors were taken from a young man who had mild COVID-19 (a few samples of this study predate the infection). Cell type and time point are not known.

DNA of the CDR3: TGTGCCAGCTCACCGCGGGACGGGACGGGGGCCAACGTCCTGACTTTC. Its translation: CASSPRDGTGANVLTF. The chain combines TRBV18 with TRBJ2-6; D might be TRBD2 (6 bases). This CDR3 is built from 16 residues. Germline-derived CDR1 and CDR2 are KGHSH and LQKENI. V lost 3 bases and J 4 bases, leaving 13 bases between the germline ends.

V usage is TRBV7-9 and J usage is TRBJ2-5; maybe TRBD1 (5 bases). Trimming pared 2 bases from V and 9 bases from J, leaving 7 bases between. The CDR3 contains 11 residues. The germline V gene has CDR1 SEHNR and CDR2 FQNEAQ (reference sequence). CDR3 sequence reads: CASSLIRAQYF. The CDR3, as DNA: TGTGCCAGCAGCTTAATCAGGGCCCAGTACTTC. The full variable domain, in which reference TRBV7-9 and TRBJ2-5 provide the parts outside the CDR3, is DTGVSQNPRHKITKRGQNVTFRCDPISEHNRLYWYRQTLGQGPEFLTYFQNEAQLEKSRLLSDRFSAERPKGSFSTLEIQRTEQGDSAMYLCASSLIRAQYFGPGTRLLVL.

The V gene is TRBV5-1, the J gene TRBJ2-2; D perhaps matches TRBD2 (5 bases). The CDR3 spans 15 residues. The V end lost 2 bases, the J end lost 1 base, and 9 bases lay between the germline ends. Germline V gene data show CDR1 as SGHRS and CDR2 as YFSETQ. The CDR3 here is CASSFGRGNTGELFF. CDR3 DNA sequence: TGCGCCAGCAGCTTTGGCCGGGGGAACACCGGGGAGCTGTTTTTT. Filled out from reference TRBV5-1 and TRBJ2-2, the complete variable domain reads KAGVTQTPRYLIKTRGQQVTLSCSPISGHRSVSWYQQTPGQGLQFLFEYFSETQRNKGNFPGRFSGRQFSNSRSEMNVSTLELGDSALYLCASSFGRGNTGELFFGEGSRLTVL.

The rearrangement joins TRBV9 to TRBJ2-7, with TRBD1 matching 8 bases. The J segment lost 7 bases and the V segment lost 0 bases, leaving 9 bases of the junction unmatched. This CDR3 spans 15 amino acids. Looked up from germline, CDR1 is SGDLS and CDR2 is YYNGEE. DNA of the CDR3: TGTGCCAGCAGCGTAGGTCAGGGGGCCTACTATGAGCAGTACTTC. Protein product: CASSVGQGAYYEQYF.

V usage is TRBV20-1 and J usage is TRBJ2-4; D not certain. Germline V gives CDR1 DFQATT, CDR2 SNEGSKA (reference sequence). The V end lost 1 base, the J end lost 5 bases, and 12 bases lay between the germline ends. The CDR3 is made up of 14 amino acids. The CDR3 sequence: CSARGFPLQNIQYF. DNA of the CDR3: TGCAGTGCTAGAGGGTTTCCCCTTCAAAACATTCAGTACTTC.

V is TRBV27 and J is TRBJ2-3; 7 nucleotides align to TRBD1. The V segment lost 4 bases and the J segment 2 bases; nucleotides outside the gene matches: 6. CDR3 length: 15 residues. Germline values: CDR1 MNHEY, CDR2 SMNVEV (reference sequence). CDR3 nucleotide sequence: TGTGCCAGCAGTTCCCAGGGGGTGTTCACAGATACGCAGTATTTT. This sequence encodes CASSSQGVFTDTQYF.

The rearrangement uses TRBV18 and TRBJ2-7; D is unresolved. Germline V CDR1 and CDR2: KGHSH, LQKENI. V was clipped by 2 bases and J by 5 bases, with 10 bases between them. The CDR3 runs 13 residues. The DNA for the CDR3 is TGTGCCAGCTCACCATTGGGTGCCCACGAGCAGTACTTC. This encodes CASSPLGAHEQYF.

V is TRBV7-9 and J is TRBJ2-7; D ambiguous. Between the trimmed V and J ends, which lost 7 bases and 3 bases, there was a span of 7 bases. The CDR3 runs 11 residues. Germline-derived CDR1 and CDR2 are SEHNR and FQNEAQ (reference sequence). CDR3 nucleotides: TGTGCCAGCACCGACGTCTACGAGCAGTACTTC. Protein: CASTDVYEQYF.

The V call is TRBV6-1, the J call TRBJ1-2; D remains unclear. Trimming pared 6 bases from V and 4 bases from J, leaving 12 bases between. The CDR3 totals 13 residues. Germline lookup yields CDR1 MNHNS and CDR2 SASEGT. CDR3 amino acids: CASSETGSYGYTF. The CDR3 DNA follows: TGTGCCAGCAGCGAAACGGGCAGCTATGGCTACACCTTC.

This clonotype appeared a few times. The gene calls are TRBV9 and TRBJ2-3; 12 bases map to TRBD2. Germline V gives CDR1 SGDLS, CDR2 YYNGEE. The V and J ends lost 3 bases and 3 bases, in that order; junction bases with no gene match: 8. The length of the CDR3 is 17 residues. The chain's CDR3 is CASSDRLAGASTDTQYF. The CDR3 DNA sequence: TGTGCCAGCAGCGACCGACTAGCGGGGGCCTCAACAGATACGCAGTATTTT.

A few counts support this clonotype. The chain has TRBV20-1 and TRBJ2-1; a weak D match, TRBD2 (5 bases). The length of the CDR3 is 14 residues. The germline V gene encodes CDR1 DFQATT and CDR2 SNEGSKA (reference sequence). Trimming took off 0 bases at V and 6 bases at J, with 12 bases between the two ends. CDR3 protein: CSARDPRGSNEQFF. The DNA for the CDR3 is TGCAGTGCTAGAGATCCTCGAGGGAGCAATGAGCAGTTCTTC.

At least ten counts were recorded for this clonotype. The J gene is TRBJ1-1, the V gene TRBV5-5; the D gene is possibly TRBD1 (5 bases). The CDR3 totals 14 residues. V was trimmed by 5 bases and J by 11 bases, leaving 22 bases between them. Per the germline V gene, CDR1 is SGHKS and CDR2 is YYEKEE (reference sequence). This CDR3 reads CASRSIRGGVRAFF. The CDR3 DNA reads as TGTGCCAGCAGGTCGATTAGGGGAGGAGTACGCGCTTTCTTT.